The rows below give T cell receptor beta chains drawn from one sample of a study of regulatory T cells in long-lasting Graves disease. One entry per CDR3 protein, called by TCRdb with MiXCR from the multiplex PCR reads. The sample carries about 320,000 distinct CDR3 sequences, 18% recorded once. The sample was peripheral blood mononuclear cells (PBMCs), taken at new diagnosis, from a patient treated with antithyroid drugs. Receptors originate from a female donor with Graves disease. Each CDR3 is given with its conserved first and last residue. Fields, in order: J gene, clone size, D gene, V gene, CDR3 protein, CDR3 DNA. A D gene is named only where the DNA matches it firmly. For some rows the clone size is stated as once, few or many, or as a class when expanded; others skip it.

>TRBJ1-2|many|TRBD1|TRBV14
CASSQDSGGYGYTF
TGTGCCAGCAGCCAAGATTCAGGGGGCTATGGCTACACCTTC
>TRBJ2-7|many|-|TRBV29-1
CSAPVQGEYYEQYF
TGCAGCGCCCCGGTACAGGGAGAGTACTACGAGCAGTACTTC
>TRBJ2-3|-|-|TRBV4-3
CASSQDVGAGTDTQYF
TGCGCCAGCAGCCAAGATGTCGGGGCGGGCACAGATACGCAGTATTTT
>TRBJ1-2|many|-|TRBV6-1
CASTSTAPRDGYTF
TGTGCCAGCACCTCGACCGCGCCAAGGGATGGCTACACCTTC
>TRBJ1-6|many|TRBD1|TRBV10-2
CASSQGQDKPLHF
TGCGCCAGCAGTCAGGGACAGGACAAACCCCTCCACTTT
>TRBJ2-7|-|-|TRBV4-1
CASSLAGQSKYEQYF
TGCGCCAGCAGCCTCGCAGGACAGAGTAAATACGAGCAGTACTTC
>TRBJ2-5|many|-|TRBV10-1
CASSESLRETQYF
TGCGCCAGCAGTGAGTCCCTAAGGGAGACCCAGTACTTC
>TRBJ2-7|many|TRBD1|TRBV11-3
CASSSRDSTYEQYF
TGTGCCAGCAGCTCCCGGGACAGTACCTACGAGCAGTACTTC
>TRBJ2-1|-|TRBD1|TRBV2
CASSGTGSGNEQFF
TGTGCCAGCAGTGGGACAGGGTCAGGCAATGAGCAGTTCTTC
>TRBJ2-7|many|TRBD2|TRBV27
CASSFIAGAVEQYF
TGTGCCAGCAGTTTCATAGCGGGGGCTGTCGAGCAGTACTTC
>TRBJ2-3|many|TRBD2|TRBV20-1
CSAAPSGGARLTDTQYF
TGCAGTGCCGCCCCGTCGGGAGGTGCCCGACTCACAGATACGCAGTATTTT
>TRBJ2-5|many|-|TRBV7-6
CASSLVGGSSQETQYF
TGTGCCAGCAGCTTAGTAGGGGGTAGCAGTCAAGAGACCCAGTACTTC
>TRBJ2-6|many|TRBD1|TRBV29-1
CSVDGGTGSLSGANVLTF
TGCAGCGTTGACGGCGGGACAGGGTCGCTGTCGGGGGCCAACGTCCTGACTTTC
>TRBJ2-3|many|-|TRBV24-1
CATSVDDTQYF
TGTGCCACCAGTGTGGACGATACGCAGTATTTT
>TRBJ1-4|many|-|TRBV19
CASSSASTGFEKLFF
TGTGCCAGTAGTTCGGCCTCAACAGGGTTTGAAAAACTGTTTTTT
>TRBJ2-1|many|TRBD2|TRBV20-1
CSARDRTSGPYNEQFF
TGCAGTGCTAGAGATCGCACTAGCGGGCCCTACAATGAGCAGTTCTTC
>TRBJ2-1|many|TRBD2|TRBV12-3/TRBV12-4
CAVYWREGPDEQFF
TGTGCCGTATACTGGCGGGAGGGCCCCGATGAGCAGTTCTTC
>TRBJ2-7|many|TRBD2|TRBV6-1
CAVIRLAGGPQQYF
TGTGCCGTCATACGACTAGCGGGAGGCCCTCAGCAGTACTTC
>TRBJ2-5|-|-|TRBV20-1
CSARDGRGPQETQYF
TGCAGTGCTAGAGATGGAAGAGGGCCGCAAGAGACCCAGTACTTC
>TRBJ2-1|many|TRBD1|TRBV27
CASSSLTGGSREQFF
TGTGCCAGCAGTTCCCTGACAGGGGGATCAAGGGAGCAGTTCTTC
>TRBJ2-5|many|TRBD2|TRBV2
CASSGTSGEGTQYF
TGTGCCAGCAGCGGGACTAGCGGGGAAGGGACCCAGTACTTC